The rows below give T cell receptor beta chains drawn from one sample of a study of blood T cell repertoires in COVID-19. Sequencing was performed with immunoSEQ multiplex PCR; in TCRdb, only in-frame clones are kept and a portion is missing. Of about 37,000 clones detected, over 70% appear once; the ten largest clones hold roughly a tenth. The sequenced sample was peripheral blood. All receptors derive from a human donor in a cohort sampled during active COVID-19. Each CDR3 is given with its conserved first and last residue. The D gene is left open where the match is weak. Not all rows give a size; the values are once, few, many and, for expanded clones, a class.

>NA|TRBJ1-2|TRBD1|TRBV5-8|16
CASSLPPPTGGLGYTF
TGTGCCAGCAGCTTGCCTCCTCCGACAGGGGGCTTGGGCTACACCTTC
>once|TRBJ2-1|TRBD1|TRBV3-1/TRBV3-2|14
CASSQGRGGGEQFF
TGTGCCAGCAGCCAAGGGAGAGGGGGCGGTGAGCAGTTCTTC
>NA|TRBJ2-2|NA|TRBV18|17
CASSPLLASANTGELFF
TGTGCCAGCTCACCATTATTAGCGAGCGCGAACACCGGGGAGCTGTTTTTT
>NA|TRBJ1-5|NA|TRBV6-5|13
CASRREGDQPQHF
TGTGCCAGCAGACGGGAAGGTGATCAGCCCCAGCATTTT
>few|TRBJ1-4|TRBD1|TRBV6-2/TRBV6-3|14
CASSKGGAGEKLFF
TGTGCCAGCAGCAAAGGGGGCGCCGGTGAAAAACTGTTTTTT
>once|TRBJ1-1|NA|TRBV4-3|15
CASSATPAGIPEAFF
TGCGCCAGCAGTGCAACACCCGCAGGGATCCCTGAAGCTTTCTTT
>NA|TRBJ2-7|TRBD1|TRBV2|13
CASRYRGPNEQYF
TGTGCCAGCAGATACAGGGGGCCCAACGAGCAGTACTTC
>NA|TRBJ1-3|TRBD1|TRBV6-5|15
CASRGQGAIGNTIYF
TGTGCCAGCAGGGGACAGGGGGCGATTGGAAACACCATATATTTT
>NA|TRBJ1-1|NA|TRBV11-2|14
CASSSDLVNTEAFF
TGTGCCAGCAGCAGCGACTTGGTGAACACTGAAGCTTTCTTT
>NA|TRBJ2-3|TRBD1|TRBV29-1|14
CSVRQGARTDTQYF
TGCAGCGTCCGACAGGGGGCGAGGACAGATACGCAGTATTTT
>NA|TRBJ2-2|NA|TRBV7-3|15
CASSPSRGGDGELFF
TGTGCCAGCAGCCCCTCCCGCGGAGGGGACGGGGAGCTGTTTTTT
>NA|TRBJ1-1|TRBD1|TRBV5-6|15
CASSSWDSKNTEAFF
TGTGCCAGCAGCTCCTGGGACAGCAAGAACACTGAAGCTTTCTTT
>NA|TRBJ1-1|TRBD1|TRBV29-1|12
CSVGDRVTEAFF
TGCAGCGTTGGAGACAGGGTTACTGAAGCTTTCTTT
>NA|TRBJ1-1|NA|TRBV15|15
CATSRADPGGTEAFF
TGTGCCACCAGCAGAGCGGACCCCGGGGGGACTGAAGCTTTCTTT
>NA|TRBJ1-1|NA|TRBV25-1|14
CASSDSGGKTEAFF
TGTGCCAGCAGTGACTCGGGGGGGAAGACTGAAGCTTTCTTT
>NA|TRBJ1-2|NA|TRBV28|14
CAVQPGSRVGGYTF
TGTGCCGTTCAGCCGGGATCGAGGGTTGGTGGCTACACCTTC
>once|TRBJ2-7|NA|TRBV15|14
CATSRVAGPYEQYF
TGTGCCACCAGCAGAGTGGCAGGGCCCTACGAGCAGTACTTC
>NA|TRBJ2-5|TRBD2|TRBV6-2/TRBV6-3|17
CASSYRSAGGGRETQYF
TGTGCCAGCAGTTACCGTTCAGCGGGAGGAGGGAGAGAGACCCAGTACTTC
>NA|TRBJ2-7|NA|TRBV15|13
CATSRDDTAKQYF
TGTGCCACCAGCAGAGACGACACAGCTAAGCAGTACTTC
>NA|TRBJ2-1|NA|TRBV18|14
CASSPGGPNNEQFF
TGTGCCAGCTCTCCCGGGGGGCCGAACAATGAGCAGTTCTTC
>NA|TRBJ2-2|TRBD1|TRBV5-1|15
CASSSGQGVSGELFF
TGCGCCAGCAGCTCAGGACAGGGAGTATCCGGGGAGCTGTTTTTT
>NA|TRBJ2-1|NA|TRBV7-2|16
CASSHPTGGISNEQFF
TGTGCCAGCAGCCACCCCACTGGCGGGATCTCTAATGAGCAGTTCTTC
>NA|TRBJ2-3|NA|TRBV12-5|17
CASGLVTGIPSTDTQYF
TGTGCTAGTGGTTTGGTAACGGGAATACCTAGCACAGATACGCAGTATTTT
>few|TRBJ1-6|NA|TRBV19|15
CASSMLGANNSPLHF
TGTGCCAGTAGTATGCTCGGAGCAAACAATTCACCCCTCCACTTT
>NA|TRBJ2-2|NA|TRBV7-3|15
CASSSLASAGGELFF
TGTGCCAGCAGCTCCCTCGCTAGCGCTGGCGGGGAGCTGTTTTTT
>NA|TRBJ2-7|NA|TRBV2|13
CASKNTISYEQYF
TGTGCCAGCAAAAACACGATCTCCTACGAGCAGTACTTC
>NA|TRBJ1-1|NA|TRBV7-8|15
CASSFLRPGDTEAFF
TGTGCCAGCAGCTTTCTCCGGCCGGGAGACACTGAAGCTTTCTTT